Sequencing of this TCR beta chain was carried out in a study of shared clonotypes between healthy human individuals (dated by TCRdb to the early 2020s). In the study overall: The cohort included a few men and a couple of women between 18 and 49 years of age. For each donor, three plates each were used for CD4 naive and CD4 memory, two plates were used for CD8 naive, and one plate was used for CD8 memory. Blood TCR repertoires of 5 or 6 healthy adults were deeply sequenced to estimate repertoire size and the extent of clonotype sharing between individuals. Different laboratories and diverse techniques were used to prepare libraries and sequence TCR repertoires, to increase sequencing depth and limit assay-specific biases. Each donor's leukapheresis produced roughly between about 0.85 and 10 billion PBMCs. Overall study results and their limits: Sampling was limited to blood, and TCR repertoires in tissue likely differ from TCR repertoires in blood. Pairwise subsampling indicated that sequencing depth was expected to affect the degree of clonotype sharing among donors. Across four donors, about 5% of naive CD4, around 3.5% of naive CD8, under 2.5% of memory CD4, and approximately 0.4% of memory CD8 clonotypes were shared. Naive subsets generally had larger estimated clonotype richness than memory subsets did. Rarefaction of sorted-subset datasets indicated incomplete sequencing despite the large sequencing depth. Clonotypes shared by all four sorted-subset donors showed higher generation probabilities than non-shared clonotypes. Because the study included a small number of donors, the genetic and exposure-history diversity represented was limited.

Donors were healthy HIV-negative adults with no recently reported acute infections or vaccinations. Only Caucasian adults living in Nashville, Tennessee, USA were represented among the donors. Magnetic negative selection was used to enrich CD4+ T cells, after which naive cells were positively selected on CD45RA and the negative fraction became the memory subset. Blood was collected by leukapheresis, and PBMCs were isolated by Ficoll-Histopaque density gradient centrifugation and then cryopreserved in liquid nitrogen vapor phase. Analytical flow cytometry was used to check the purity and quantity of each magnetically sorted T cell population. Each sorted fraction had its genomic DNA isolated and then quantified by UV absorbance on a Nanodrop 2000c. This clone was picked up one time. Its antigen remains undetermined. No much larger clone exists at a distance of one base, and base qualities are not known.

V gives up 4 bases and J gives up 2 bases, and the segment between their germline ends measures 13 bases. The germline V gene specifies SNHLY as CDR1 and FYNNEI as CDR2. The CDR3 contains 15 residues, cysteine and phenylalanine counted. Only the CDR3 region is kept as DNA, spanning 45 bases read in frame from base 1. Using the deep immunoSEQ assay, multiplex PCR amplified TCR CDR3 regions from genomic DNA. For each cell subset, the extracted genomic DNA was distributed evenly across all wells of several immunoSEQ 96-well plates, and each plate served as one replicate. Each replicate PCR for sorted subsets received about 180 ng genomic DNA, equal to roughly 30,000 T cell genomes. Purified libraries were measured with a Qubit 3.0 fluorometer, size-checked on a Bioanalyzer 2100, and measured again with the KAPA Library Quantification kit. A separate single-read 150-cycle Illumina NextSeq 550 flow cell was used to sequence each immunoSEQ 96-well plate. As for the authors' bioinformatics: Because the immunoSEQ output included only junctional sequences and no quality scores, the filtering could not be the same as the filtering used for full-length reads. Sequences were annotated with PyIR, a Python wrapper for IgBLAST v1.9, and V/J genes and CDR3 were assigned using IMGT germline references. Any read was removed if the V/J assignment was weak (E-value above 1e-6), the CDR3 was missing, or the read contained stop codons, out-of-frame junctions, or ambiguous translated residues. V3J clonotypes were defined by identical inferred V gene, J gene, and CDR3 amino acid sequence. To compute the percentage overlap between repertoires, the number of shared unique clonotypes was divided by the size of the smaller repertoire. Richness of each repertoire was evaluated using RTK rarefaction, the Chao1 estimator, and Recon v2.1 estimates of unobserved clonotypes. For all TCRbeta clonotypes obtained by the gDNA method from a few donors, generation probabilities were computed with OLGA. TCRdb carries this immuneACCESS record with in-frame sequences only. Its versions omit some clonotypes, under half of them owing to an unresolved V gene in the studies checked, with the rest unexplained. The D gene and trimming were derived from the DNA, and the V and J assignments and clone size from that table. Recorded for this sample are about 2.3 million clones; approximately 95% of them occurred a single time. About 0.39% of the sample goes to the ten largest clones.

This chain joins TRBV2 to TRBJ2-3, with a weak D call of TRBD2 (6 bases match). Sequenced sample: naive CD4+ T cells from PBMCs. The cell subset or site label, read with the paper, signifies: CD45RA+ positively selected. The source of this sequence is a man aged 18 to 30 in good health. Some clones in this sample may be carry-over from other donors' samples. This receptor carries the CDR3 CASSVTGLSTDTQYF. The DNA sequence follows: TGTGCCAGCAGTGTTACGGGACTCTCCACAGATACGCAGTATTTT.